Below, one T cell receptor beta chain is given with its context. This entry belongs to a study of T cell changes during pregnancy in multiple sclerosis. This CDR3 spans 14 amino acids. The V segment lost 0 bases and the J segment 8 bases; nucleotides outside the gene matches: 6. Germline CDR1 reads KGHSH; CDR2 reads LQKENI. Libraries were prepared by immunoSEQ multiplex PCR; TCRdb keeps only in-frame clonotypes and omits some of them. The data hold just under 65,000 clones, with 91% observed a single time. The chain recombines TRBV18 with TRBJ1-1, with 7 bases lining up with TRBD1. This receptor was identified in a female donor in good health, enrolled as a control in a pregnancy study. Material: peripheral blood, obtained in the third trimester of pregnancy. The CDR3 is CASSPPRQGVEAFF. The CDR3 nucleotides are TGTGCCAGCTCACCACCGCGGCAGGGGGTGGAAGCTTTCTTT. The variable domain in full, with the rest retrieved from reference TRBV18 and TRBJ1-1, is NAGVMQNPRHLVRRRGQEARLRCSPMKGHSHVYWYRQLPEEGLKFMVYLQKENIIDESGMPKERFSAEFPKEGPSILRIQQVVRGDSAAYFCASSPPRQGVEAFFGQGTRLTVV.